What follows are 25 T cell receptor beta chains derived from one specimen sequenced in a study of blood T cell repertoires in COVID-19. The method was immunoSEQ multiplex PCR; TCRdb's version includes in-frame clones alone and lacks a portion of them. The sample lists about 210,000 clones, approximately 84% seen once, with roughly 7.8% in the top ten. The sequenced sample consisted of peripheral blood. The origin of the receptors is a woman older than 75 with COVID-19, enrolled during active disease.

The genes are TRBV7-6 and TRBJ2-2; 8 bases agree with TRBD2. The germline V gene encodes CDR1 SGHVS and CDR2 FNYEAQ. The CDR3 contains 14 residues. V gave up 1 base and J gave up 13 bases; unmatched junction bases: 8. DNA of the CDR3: TGTGCCAGCAGCTTAGTCCAAGCGGGAGAAGTGCTGTTTTTT. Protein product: CASSLVQAGEVLFF.

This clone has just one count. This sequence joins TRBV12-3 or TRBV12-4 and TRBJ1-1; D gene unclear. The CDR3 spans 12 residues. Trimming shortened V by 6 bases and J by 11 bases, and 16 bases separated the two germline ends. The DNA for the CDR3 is TGTGCCAGCAGCACCGCACGGTCGAAGGCTTTCTTT. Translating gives CASSTARSKAFF.

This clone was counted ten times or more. The CDR3 sequence: CASSLSLSTDTQYF. For the CDR3, the DNA is TGTGCCAGCAGCTTGTCTCTTAGCACAGATACGCAGTATTTT. This chain links TRBV11-2 with TRBJ2-3; no clear D. This CDR3 is built from 14 residues. V lost 3 bases to trimming and J lost 0 bases, with 7 bases between them. Germline lookup yields CDR1 SGHAT and CDR2 FQNNGV.

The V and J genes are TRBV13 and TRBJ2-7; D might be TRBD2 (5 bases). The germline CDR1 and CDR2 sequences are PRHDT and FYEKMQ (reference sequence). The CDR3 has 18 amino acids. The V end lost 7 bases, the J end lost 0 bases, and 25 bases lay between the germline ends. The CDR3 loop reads CASTGGPLASAFSYEQYF. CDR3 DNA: TGTGCCAGCACCGGAGGCCCCCTGGCGAGCGCCTTCTCCTACGAGCAGTACTTC.

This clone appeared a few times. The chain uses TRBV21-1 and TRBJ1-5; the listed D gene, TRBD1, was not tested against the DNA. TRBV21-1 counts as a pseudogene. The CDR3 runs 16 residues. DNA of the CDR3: TGTGCCAGCAGCAGGCTCCCGGGACAGCGCAATCAGCCCCAGCATTTT. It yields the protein CASSRLPGQRNQPQHF.

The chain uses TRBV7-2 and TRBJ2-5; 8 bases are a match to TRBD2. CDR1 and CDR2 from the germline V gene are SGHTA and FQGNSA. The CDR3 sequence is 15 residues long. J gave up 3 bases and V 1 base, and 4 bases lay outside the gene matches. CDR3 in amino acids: CASSLVPGGKETQYF. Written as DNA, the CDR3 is TGTGCCAGCAGCTTAGTACCGGGAGGGAAAGAGACCCAGTACTTC.

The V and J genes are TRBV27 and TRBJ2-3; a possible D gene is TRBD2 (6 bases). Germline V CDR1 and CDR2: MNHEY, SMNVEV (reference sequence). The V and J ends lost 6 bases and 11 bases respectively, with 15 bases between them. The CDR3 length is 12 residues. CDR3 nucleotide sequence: TGTGCCAGCAGCCAGGGAGGAGGTTGGCAGTATTTT. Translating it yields CASSQGGGWQYF.

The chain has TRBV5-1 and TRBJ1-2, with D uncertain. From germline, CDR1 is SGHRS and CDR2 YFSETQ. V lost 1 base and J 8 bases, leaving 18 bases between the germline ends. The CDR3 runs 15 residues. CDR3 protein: CASSLNPHTAKGYTF. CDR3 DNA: TGCGCCAGCAGCTTGAATCCGCACACAGCTAAAGGCTACACCTTC.

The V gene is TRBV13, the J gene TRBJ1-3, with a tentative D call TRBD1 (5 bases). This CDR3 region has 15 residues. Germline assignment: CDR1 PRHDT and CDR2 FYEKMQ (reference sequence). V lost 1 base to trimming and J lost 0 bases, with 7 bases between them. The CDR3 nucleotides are TGTGCCAGCAGCTTAGCGGGGGGCTCTGGAAACACCATATATTTT. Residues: CASSLAGGSGNTIYF.

The CDR3 DNA follows: TGTGCCACCAGTGATTTTGGACTAGCGGGAATCTATTTT. Translation gives CATSDFGLAGIYF. The chain recombines TRBV24-1 with TRBJ2-3; 12 nucleotides agree with TRBD2. CDR1 is KGHDR, CDR2 SFDVKD, per germline. Unmatched junction bases numbered 4, after V lost 1 base and J lost 15 bases. This CDR3 comprises 13 residues.

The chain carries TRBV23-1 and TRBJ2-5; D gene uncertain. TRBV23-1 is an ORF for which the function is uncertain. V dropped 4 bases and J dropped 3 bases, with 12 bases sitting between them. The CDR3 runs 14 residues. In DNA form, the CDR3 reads TGCGCCAGCAGTCTGATCACAGATAAAGAGACCCAGTACTTC. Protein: CASSLITDKETQYF.

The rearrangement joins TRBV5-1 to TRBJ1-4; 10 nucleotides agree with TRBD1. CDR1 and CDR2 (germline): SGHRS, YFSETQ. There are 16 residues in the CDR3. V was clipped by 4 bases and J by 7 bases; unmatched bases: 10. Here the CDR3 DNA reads TGCGCCAGCAGCACGGGCGGTGGGGACAGGGGTGAAAAACTGTTTTTT. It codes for CASSTGGGDRGEKLFF. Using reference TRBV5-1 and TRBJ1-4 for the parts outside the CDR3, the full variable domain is KAGVTQTPRYLIKTRGQQVTLSCSPISGHRSVSWYQQTPGQGLQFLFEYFSETQRNKGNFPGRFSGRQFSNSRSEMNVSTLELGDSALYLCASSTGGGDRGEKLFFGSGTQLSVL.

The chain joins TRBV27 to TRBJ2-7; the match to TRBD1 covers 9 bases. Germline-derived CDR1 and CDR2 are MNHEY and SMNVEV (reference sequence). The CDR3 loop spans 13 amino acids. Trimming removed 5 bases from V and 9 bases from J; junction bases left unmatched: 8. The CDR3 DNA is TGTGCCAGCAGTACACACGGGACAGGGAGGCAGTACTTC. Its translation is CASSTHGTGRQYF.

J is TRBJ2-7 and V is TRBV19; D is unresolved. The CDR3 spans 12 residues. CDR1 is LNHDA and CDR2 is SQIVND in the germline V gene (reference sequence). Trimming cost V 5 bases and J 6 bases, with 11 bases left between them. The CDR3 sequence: CASSLPSGEQYF. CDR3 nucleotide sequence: TGTGCCAGTAGTCTCCCTTCGGGCGAGCAGTACTTC.

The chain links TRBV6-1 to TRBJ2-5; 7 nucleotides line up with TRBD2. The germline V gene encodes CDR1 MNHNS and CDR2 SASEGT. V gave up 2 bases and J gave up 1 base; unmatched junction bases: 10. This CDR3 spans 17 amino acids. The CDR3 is CASSELGVAGLQETQYF. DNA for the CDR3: TGTGCCAGCAGTGAATTAGGGGTAGCGGGTCTCCAAGAGACCCAGTACTTC.

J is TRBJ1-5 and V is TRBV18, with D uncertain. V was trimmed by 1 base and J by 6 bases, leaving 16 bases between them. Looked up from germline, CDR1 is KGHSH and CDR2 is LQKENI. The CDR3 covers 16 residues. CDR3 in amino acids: CASSPLSSGFGQPQHF. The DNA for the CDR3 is TGTGCCAGCTCACCACTAAGTTCGGGGTTCGGTCAGCCCCAGCATTTT.

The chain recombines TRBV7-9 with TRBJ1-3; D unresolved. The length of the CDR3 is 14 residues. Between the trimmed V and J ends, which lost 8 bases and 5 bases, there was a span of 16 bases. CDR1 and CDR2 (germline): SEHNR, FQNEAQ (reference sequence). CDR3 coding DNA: TGTGCCAGCGAGGGAAGAATTGGCAGAAACACCATATATTTT. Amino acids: CASEGRIGRNTIYF.

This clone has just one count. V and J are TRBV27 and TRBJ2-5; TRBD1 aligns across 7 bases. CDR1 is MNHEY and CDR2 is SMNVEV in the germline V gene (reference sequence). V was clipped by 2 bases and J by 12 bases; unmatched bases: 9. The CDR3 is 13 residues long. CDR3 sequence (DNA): TGTGCCAGCAGTTTAGAGGGCAGGGGGTCTGAGTACTTC. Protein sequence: CASSLEGRGSEYF.

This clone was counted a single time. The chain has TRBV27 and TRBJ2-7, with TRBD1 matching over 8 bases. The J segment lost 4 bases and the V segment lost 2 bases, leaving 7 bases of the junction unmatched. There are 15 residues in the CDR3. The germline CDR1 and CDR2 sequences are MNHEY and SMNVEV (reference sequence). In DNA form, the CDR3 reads TGTGCCAGCAGTTTAGTCCCCACAGGGGGATACGAGCAGTACTTC. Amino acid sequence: CASSLVPTGGYEQYF.

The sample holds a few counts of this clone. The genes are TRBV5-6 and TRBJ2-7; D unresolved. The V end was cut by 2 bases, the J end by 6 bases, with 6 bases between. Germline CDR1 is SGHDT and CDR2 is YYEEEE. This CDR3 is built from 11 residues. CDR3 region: CASSFRSEQYF. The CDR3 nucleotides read TGTGCCAGCAGCTTTAGGAGCGAGCAGTACTTC.

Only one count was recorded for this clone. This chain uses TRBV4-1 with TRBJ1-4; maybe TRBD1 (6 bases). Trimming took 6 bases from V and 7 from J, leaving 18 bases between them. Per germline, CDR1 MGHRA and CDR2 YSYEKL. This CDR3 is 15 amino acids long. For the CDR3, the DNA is TGCGCCAGCAGGCAGCCAGTACAGGGACGTGAAAAACTGTTTTTT. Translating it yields CASRQPVQGREKLFF.

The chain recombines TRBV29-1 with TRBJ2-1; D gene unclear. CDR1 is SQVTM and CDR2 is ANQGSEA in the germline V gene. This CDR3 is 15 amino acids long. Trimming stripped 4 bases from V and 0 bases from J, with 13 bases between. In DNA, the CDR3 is TGCAGCGTTGTTCAGGCCTCGAGCTCCTACAATGAGCAGTTCTTC. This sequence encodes CSVVQASSSYNEQFF.

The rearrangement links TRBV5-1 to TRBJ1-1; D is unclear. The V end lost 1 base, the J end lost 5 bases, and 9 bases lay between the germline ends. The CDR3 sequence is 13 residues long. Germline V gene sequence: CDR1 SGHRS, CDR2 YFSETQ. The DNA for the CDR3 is TGCGCCAGCAGCTTGTCGTCTAGTACTGAAGCTTTCTTT. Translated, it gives CASSLSSSTEAFF.

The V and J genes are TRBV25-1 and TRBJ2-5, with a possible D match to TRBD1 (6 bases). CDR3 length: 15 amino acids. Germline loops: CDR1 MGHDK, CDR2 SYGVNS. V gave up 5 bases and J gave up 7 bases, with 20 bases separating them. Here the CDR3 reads CASSPGVPWAGTQYF. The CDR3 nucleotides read TGTGCCAGCAGTCCAGGGGTACCATGGGCCGGGACCCAGTACTTC.

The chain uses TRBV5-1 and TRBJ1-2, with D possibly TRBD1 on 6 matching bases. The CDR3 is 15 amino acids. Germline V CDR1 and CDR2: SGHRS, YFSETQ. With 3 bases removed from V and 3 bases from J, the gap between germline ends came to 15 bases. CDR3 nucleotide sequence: TGCGCCAGCAGCTCAACACAGGGAAGTGACTATGGCTACACCTTC. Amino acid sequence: CASSSTQGSDYGYTF.